This T cell receptor beta chain was obtained from a study of T cells in Graves' hyperthyroidism and ophthalmopathy. Study results and caveats: A 13 V-J signature model discriminated ophthalmopathy versus stable hyperthyroidism.

RNA transcripts yielded amplified TCR beta CDR3 regions. HTBI primers were used for first-round RT-PCR of the TCR CDR3. TCRdb independently ran MiXCR on the multiplex PCR reads; one entry per CDR3 protein. Of hundreds of thousands of distinct CDR3 sequences in the sample, 35% to 45% were seen once. Calling Graves' hyperthyroidism stable meant ophthalmopathy did not progress within 18 months. Diagnosis of hyperthyroidism was new in patients aged 18 to 65, and its duration was under 2 months. Exclusion of a patient resulted from uncontrolled infection, other autoimmune disease, pregnancy or lactation. V lost 3 bases to trimming and J lost 6 bases; unmatched junction nucleotides: 4. Germline CDR1 is SGDLS and CDR2 is YYNGEE. This CDR3 has 14 residues. This clonotype turned up a few times. The antigen is unknown.

This receptor was identified in a man aged 18 to 30 with Graves' hyperthyroidism. Sequencing was performed on blood. This chain connects TRBV9 to TRBJ2-7, with 12 bases lining up with TRBD2. The CDR3 loop reads CASSDASGGGEQYF. In DNA, the CDR3 is TGTGCCAGCAGCGACGCTAGCGGGGGGGGCGAGCAGTACTTC.